This T cell receptor beta chain was sequenced during a study of OX40 agonist ivuxolimab in advanced cancers. Background on the study: Patients were dosed intravenously with ivuxolimab at 0.01 to 10 mg/kg every 2 weeks. Study-wide points: The study observed clonal expansion of CD4+ and CD8+ blood T cells by week 6 at 0.1 to 3.0 mg/kg. In general, CD8+ T cells held more expanded clones than CD4+ did, on average.

Germline values: CDR1 SGHRS, CDR2 YFSETQ. This CDR3 is 12 amino acids long. A single count supports this clone. Its antigen remains unidentified. Sequencing used immunoSEQ multiplex PCR; TCRdb keeps in-frame clones, though not all of them. The sample contains roughly 45,000 clones, about 80% of which appear only once. The chain employs TRBV5-1 and TRBJ2-5, with D maybe TRBD1 (5 bases). The J call may not be correct, given that the DNA end is closer to TRBJ2-7. The origin of this receptor is an adult with an advanced solid tumor such as melanoma, head and neck, liver or kidney cancer. The specimen comprised CD4+ or CD8+ T cells sorted from blood, sampled in a trial of the OX40 agonist ivuxolimab. In DNA form, the CDR3 reads TGCGCCAGCTCCCAGGGTGCCTACGAGCAGTACTTC. Translating it yields CASSQGAYEQYF.